This T cell receptor beta chain was sequenced for a study of blood T cell repertoires in COVID-19 (dated by TCRdb to 2020 to 2022). With regard to the full study: Samples covering the acute and convalescent phases of COVID-19 were provided by collaborators in the United States, Italy and Spain. The prospective study material was composed of cDNA or gDNA derived from T cells, B-cell-depleted T cells, or PBMCs. Subjects who had been exposed to COVID-19, were actively infected with it, or had recovered from it provided the deeply sampled blood TCRbeta repertoires that made up the dataset. The repertoires were made available in a free public database intended to serve as a resource for research on the immune response to SARS-CoV-2. The samples were drawn from the first 160 participants of the ongoing ImmuneRACE study and from roughly 1,300 subjects provided by 6 global collaborators. Nearly every sample came with metadata listing a de-identified subject ID, COVID-19 status, age in years and sex. Where available, HLA class I and class II types were taken from metadata supplied by the sample provider and were not determined by assay-based typing.

As for this clone: It lacks a known antigen. It has no much larger one-base neighbor in the sample; base qualities were not kept.

TCRbeta CDR3 regions were amplified from genomic DNA by means of the immunoSEQ Assay, a bias-controlled multiplex PCR. In the paper's pipeline: The number of nucleated cells in each sample was estimated from the amplification of reference gene primers within the assay. Sequence reads were collapsed and filtered to measure the absolute abundance of every unique TCRbeta CDR3 rearrangement. For each sample, productive Simpson clonality was calculated by taking the square root of Simpson's diversity index across productive rearrangements. TCRdb retrieved this table from immuneACCESS and kept in-frame rearrangements only. Not all clones are present; in checked studies, unresolved V genes account for under half, and no reason is known for the remainder. That table is the source of V, J and clone size, and D and trimming were worked out from the DNA. Present in this sample are roughly 92,000 clones, roughly 90% of which were seen just once. 4.3% of the sample is in the top ten clones.

Including cysteine and phenylalanine, the CDR3 has 13 amino acids. Only CDR3 DNA remains: 39 bases, in frame from the first base. Ends trimmed: V by 5 bases, J by 6 bases; bases unmatched to a gene: 7. In the germline V gene (reference sequence), CDR1 corresponds to SEHNR and CDR2 to FQNEAQ. Each collaborating institution followed its own protocols to collect whole blood in K2EDTA tubes. Collaborator samples were shipped for TCRbeta analysis as frozen whole blood, isolated PBMCs, or DNA extracted from either sample type. The study at large found these results: The quantity of clinical and demographic metadata differed by source and by participant and was supplied without curation.

The chain is encoded by TRBV7-9 joined to TRBJ2-7, with 7 bases in between that match TRBD1. The clonotype comes from an elderly woman with active or convalescent COVID-19. Input material: peripheral blood. The DNA is TGTGCCAGCAGCCTGGGACAGACGACCGAGCAGTACTTC. Its translation reads: CASSLGQTTEQYF.